These 12 T cell receptor beta chains originate from one sample sequenced in a study of blood T cell repertoires in COVID-19. Clones were read by immunoSEQ multiplex PCR, and TCRdb kept only the in-frame ones, dropping some. The sample contains fewer than 250,000 clones, 87% of which appear only once. The sample taken for sequencing was PBMCs or T cells enriched from blood (not recorded which). These TCRs come from a man aged 25-45 years in a cohort exposed to, infected with or recovered from COVID-19 (not recorded which).

V usage is TRBV9 and J usage is TRBJ2-5, with 7 positions matching TRBD2. The V and J ends lost 2 bases and 4 bases, in that order; junction bases with no gene match: 8. Germline CDR1 and CDR2: SGDLS and YYNGEE. This CDR3 region has 15 residues. DNA of the CDR3: TGTGCCAGCAGCGTTGGACTAGTGAGCGGAGAGACCCAGTACTTC. It codes for CASSVGLVSGETQYF.

V usage is TRBV19 and J usage is TRBJ2-4; 7 nucleotides match TRBD1. CDR3 size: 13 residues. The V and J ends lost 7 bases and 5 bases, in that order; junction bases with no gene match: 5. Germline CDR1 and CDR2: LNHDA and SQIVND (reference sequence). CDR3 coding DNA: TGTGCCAGTACCGGGCAGGGGGAAAACATTCAGTACTTC. This translates into CASTGQGENIQYF.

J is TRBJ2-5 and V is TRBV10-3; D perhaps matches TRBD2 (5 bases). With 8 bases removed from V and 5 bases from J, the gap between germline ends came to 9 bases. The V gene's germline CDR1 is ENHRY and CDR2 SYGVKD. The CDR3 spans 11 residues. CDR3 region: CAIGSSETQYF. The CDR3 coding sequence is TGTGCCATCGGCTCTAGCGAGACCCAGTACTTC.

The chain uses TRBV4-3 and TRBJ2-7; the match to TRBD2 covers 10 bases. With 2 bases clipped from V and 5 bases from J, the junction kept 9 bases outside the gene matches. Germline V lookup: CDR1 LGHNA, CDR2 YSLEER. This CDR3 is built from 16 residues. The CDR3 DNA sequence: TGCGCCAGCAGCCAATCCTCTAGCGGGAGTTTTAACGAGCAGTACTTC. This gives the protein CASSQSSSGSFNEQYF.

V and J are TRBV12-3 or TRBV12-4 and TRBJ2-7; possibly TRBD1 for D (5 bases). Deletions cut 4 bases from V and 6 bases from J, with 10 bases between. The CDR3 length is 12 residues. CDR3 sequence (DNA): TGTGCCAGCAGTTCCGCTCAGGGCGAGCAGTACTTC. Amino acids: CASSSAQGEQYF.

The table lists this clone with a count of one. The chain joins TRBV9 to TRBJ2-1, with 9 bases aligning to TRBD1. CDR1 is SGDLS, CDR2 YYNGEE, per germline. The CDR3 has 19 residues. With 4 bases clipped from V and 2 bases from J, the junction kept 16 bases outside the gene matches. The CDR3 region is CASSPRVGRDRAPYNEQFF. The CDR3 coding sequence is TGTGCCAGCAGCCCCCGGGTGGGAAGGGACAGGGCCCCCTACAATGAGCAGTTCTTC.

The chain joins TRBV20-1 to TRBJ1-1; D is uncertain. Germline assignment: CDR1 DFQATT and CDR2 SNEGSKA (reference sequence). Trimming pared 6 bases from V and 8 bases from J, leaving 13 bases between. This CDR3 is built from 11 residues. Here the CDR3 reads CSATYPGEAFF. The CDR3 DNA is TGCAGTGCCACCTATCCGGGGGAAGCTTTCTTT.

This clone was seen only a few times. This chain connects TRBV5-4 to TRBJ1-2; 10 positions agree with TRBD1. With V trimmed by 4 bases and J by 12 bases, 6 bases remained unmatched. Germline lookup yields CDR1 SGHNT and CDR2 YYREEE (reference sequence). This CDR3 region has 12 residues. The DNA for the CDR3 is TGTGCCAGCAGCACGACAGGGGGCAGTCACACCTTC. Protein product: CASSTTGGSHTF.

This chain joins TRBV14 and TRBJ2-1; the D gene is possibly TRBD2 (5 bases). This CDR3 is 16 amino acids long. CDR1 is SGHDN and CDR2 is FVKESK in the germline V gene. Trimming left V 4 bases short and J 2 bases short, with 15 bases between. CDR3 residues: CASSPGSHRTYNEQFF. CDR3 coding DNA: TGTGCCAGCAGCCCGGGGAGCCATCGGACCTACAATGAGCAGTTCTTC.

This clone was counted once. V gene TRBV12-5 combines with J gene TRBJ2-1, with 7 bases identical to TRBD2. The germline V gene encodes CDR1 LGHNT and CDR2 FRNRAP. This CDR3 contains 18 residues. Trimming cost V 7 bases and J 5 bases; bases outside gene matches: 20. The CDR3 sequence is CASALITRVRAGDNEQFF. The CDR3 DNA reads TGTGCTAGTGCCCTGATTACTCGTGTTAGGGCGGGAGACAATGAGCAGTTCTTC. Based on the CDR3 plus reference TRBV12-5 and TRBJ2-1, the full variable domain is DARVTQTPRHKVTEMGQEVTMRCQPILGHNTVFWYRQTMMQGLELLAYFRNRAPLDDSGMPKDRFSAEMPDATLATLKIQPSEPRDSAVYFCASALITRVRAGDNEQFFGPGTRLTVL.

V and J are TRBV27 and TRBJ2-3; 8 bases match TRBD2. With 5 bases clipped from V and 2 bases from J, the junction kept 3 bases outside the gene matches. Germline CDR1 MNHEY, CDR2 SMNVEV (reference sequence). The CDR3 extends over 14 amino acids. CDR3 bases: TGTGCCAGCAGTCCACTAGCGGACACAGATACGCAGTATTTT. It specifies CASSPLADTDTQYF.

The chain is built from TRBV28 and TRBJ2-7, with 16 bases fitting TRBD2. The CDR3 contains 17 residues. CDR1 is MDHEN and CDR2 is SYDVKM in the germline V gene. Trimming cost V 7 bases and J 2 bases; bases outside gene matches: 8. CDR3 sequence: CASTSGLAGGQTYEQYF. The CDR3 coding sequence is TGTGCCAGCACCTCGGGACTAGCGGGAGGGCAGACCTACGAGCAGTACTTC. The variable domain in full, completed from reference TRBV28 and TRBJ2-7, reads DVKVTQSSRYLVKRTGEKVFLECVQDMDHENMFWYRQDPGLGLRLIYFSYDVKMKEKGDIPEGYSVSREKKERFSLILESASTNQTSMYLCASTSGLAGGQTYEQYFGPGTRLTVT.